Listed below are T cell receptor beta chains from one sample, sequenced in a study of blood T cell repertoires in COVID-19. TCRdb keeps only in-frame clones here, not all; method: immunoSEQ multiplex PCR. The table lists about 81,000 clones, 91% of them singletons. Sequencing used peripheral blood. The source is a woman between 45 and 60 years old in a cohort sampled during active COVID-19. The CDR3 runs from the conserved cysteine through the conserved F or W. The order of the fields is J gene, D gene, clone size, V gene, CDR3 length, CDR3 protein, CDR3 DNA. The D gene is left open where the match is weak. Rows may omit the clone size; those that give it use once, few, many or a size class.

TRBJ2-7	.	once	TRBV5-1	15	CASSLLPGVSYEQYF	TGCGCCAGCAGCTTGCTCCCCGGGGTCTCCTACGAGCAGTACTTC
TRBJ1-3	.	once	TRBV19	17	CASSTYRVASSGNTIYF	TGTGCCAGTAGTACCTACAGGGTTGCCAGTTCTGGAAACACCATATATTTT
TRBJ1-2	TRBD1	.	TRBV10-3	13	CAISRDRGHGYTF	TGTGCCATCAGCCGGGACAGGGGGCATGGCTACACCTTC
TRBJ2-7	TRBD1	.	TRBV11-3	15	CASSFVSGTAYEQYF	TGTGCCAGCAGCTTTGTTTCTGGGACAGCCTACGAGCAGTACTTC
TRBJ1-2	.	.	TRBV28	18	CASSRPGSGRGFEGGYTF	TGTGCCAGCAGTAGGCCCGGCTCGGGCAGGGGTTTTGAGGGAGGCTACACCTTC
TRBJ1-1	TRBD1	.	TRBV5-1	14	CASSQDRGNTEAFF	TGCGCCAGCAGCCAGGACAGGGGGAACACTGAAGCTTTCTTT
TRBJ1-3	.	.	TRBV14	15	CASSRVGGSGNTIYF	TGTGCCAGCAGCCGCGTAGGCGGCTCTGGAAACACCATATATTTT
TRBJ1-1	.	once	TRBV2	15	CASSSAGMSFTEAFF	TGTGCCAGCAGTTCGGCGGGAATGTCGTTCACTGAAGCTTTCTTT
TRBJ1-2	.	.	TRBV9	14	CASSVEGGLYGYTF	TGTGCCAGCAGCGTAGAGGGGGGGCTCTATGGCTACACCTTC
TRBJ1-5	TRBD1	.	TRBV5-1	15	CASSLEGTGDQPQHF	TGCGCCAGCAGCTTGGAGGGGACAGGGGATCAGCCCCAGCATTTT
TRBJ2-7	.	.	TRBV10-3	15	CAISTPPRGQYEQYF	TGTGCCATCAGTACCCCCCCGCGGGGCCAGTACGAGCAGTACTTC
TRBJ1-1	TRBD1	.	TRBV11-2	14	CASSLLDRGLEAFF	TGTGCCAGCAGCTTATTGGACAGGGGGCTTGAAGCTTTCTTT
TRBJ1-1	.	.	TRBV11-2	15	CASSLDSLPGTEAFF	TGTGCCAGCAGCTTAGATAGCCTACCGGGGACTGAAGCTTTCTTT
TRBJ2-7	.	.	TRBV10-2	15	CASSEHSATSYEQYF	TGCGCCAGCAGTGAGCATAGCGCAACCTCCTACGAGCAGTACTTC
TRBJ2-1	TRBD2	.	TRBV6-5	14	CASSTGGFRNEQFF	TGTGCCAGCAGTACGGGGGGGTTCCGCAATGAGCAGTTCTTC
TRBJ1-4	.	.	TRBV15	14	CATSRGQGSEKLFF	TGTGCCACCAGCAGAGGTCAGGGGAGTGAAAAACTGTTTTTT
TRBJ1-4	.	.	TRBV6-6	14	CASSYRSTNEKLFF	TGTGCCAGCAGTTACCGGTCGACTAATGAAAAACTGTTTTTT
TRBJ1-2	.	.	TRBV6-1	15	CASSEAWEGLNGYTF	TGTGCCAGCAGTGAAGCTTGGGAGGGACTTAATGGCTACACCTTC
TRBJ1-2	TRBD1	.	TRBV3-1/TRBV3-2	15	CASSPRQGRDYGYTF	TGTGCCAGCAGTCCTCGACAGGGGAGAGACTATGGCTACACCTTC
TRBJ2-7	TRBD1	few	TRBV18	17	CASSPLGTDHPPYEQYF	TGTGCCAGCTCACCCCTAGGGACAGATCATCCCCCCTACGAGCAGTACTTC
TRBJ2-5	.	.	TRBV6-2/TRBV6-3	14	CASSYGLAGETQYF	TGTGCCAGCAGTTACGGGTTGGCAGGGGAGACCCAGTACTTC
TRBJ2-5	TRBD2	.	TRBV11-3	15	CASTPGRSGGETQYF	TGTGCCAGCACTCCAGGGCGGTCGGGGGGAGAGACCCAGTACTTC
TRBJ2-7	.	.	TRBV5-1	14	CASSPTESSYEQYF	TGCGCCAGCTCTCCTACAGAAAGCTCCTACGAGCAGTACTTC
TRBJ2-3	.	.	TRBV15	15	CATSRGALSTDTQYF	TGTGCCACCAGCAGAGGAGCCCTAAGCACAGATACGCAGTATTTT
TRBJ1-2	.	.	TRBV12-5	16	CASGLGRGSANYGYTF	TGTGCTAGTGGTTTGGGGCGGGGGAGTGCTAACTATGGCTACACCTTC
TRBJ1-1	.	.	TRBV21-1	16	CASSLKGGLGNTEAFF	TGTGCCAGCAGCCTAAAGGGAGGACTGGGGAACACTGAAGCTTTCTTT
TRBJ2-3	.	.	TRBV6-5	12	CAGGAATDTQYF	TGTGCCGGAGGGGCAGCCACAGATACGCAGTATTTT
TRBJ1-2	.	.	TRBV7-9	12	CASSFGDNGYTF	TGTGCCAGCAGCTTCGGGGACAATGGCTACACCTTC
TRBJ1-4	.	.	TRBV25-1	15	CASSEWQGSYEKLFF	TGTGCCAGCAGTGAATGGCAGGGAAGTTATGAAAAACTGTTTTTT
TRBJ2-7	.	.	TRBV5-4	13	CASSFYSSYEQYF	TGTGCCAGCAGCTTCTACAGCTCCTACGAGCAGTACTTC
TRBJ2-3	.	once	TRBV11-3	16	CASPPHRESSTDTQYF	TGTGCCAGCCCCCCCCACAGGGAATCTAGCACAGATACGCAGTATTTT
TRBJ1-1	TRBD1	.	TRBV7-9	14	CASTATGPNTEAFF	TGTGCCAGCACCGCGACAGGGCCGAACACTGAAGCTTTCTTT
TRBJ2-7	.	.	TRBV5-1	17	CASSPGGYTLSTYEQYF	TGCGCCAGCAGCCCGGGTGGCTACACACTGTCTACCTACGAGCAGTACTTC
TRBJ2-3	.	.	TRBV10-1	14	CASSETTGSGTQYF	TGCGCCAGCAGTGAAACGACAGGCAGTGGAACGCAGTATTTT
TRBJ2-7	TRBD1	.	TRBV13	15	CASSFTGGLLYEQYF	TGTGCCAGCAGCTTTACAGGGGGCCTCCTCTACGAGCAGTACTTC
TRBJ2-1	.	.	TRBV25-1	15	CASKLSGSSYNEQFF	TGTGCCAGCAAATTAAGCGGGTCTTCCTACAATGAGCAGTTCTTC
TRBJ2-7	.	.	TRBV5-4	14	CASSLVPGSYEQYF	TGTGCCAGCAGCCTGGTTCCGGGCTCCTACGAGCAGTACTTC
TRBJ1-2	.	.	TRBV4-1	17	CASSQDLEQGQGYGYTF	TGCGCCAGCAGCCAAGATCTTGAGCAGGGACAAGGCTATGGCTACACCTTC
TRBJ1-4	.	.	TRBV11-1	13	CASSLTGKEKLFF	TGTGCCAGCAGCTTAACAGGGAAGGAAAAACTGTTTTTT
TRBJ1-1	TRBD1	.	TRBV5-6	17	CASSQYRQGARNTEAFF	TGTGCCAGCAGCCAATACAGACAGGGGGCGCGGAACACTGAAGCTTTCTTT
TRBJ1-4	.	.	TRBV5-5	14	CASSRGPSGEKLFF	TGTGCCAGCAGCCGTGGTCCCTCGGGTGAAAAACTGTTTTTT
TRBJ1-2	TRBD1	.	TRBV5-4	15	CASSSYRGQSYGYTF	TGTGCCAGCAGCTCCTACAGGGGGCAGAGCTATGGCTACACCTTC
TRBJ2-1	TRBD2	.	TRBV3-1/TRBV3-2	15	CASSQKAGIYNEQFF	TGTGCCAGCAGCCAAAAAGCGGGGATCTACAATGAGCAGTTCTTC
TRBJ2-7	.	.	TRBV7-6	16	CASSLGVSGGVSEQYF	TGTGCCAGCAGCTTAGGGGTTAGCGGAGGGGTTTCGGAGCAGTACTTC
TRBJ1-2	TRBD1	.	TRBV19	18	CASSEWAGTGDEDYGYTF	TGTGCCAGTAGTGAATGGGCCGGGACAGGGGATGAGGACTATGGCTACACCTTC
TRBJ1-2	.	.	TRBV20-1	12	CSASDSNYGYTF	TGCAGTGCTAGTGACAGTAACTATGGCTACACCTTC
TRBJ1-1	.	.	TRBV19	13	CASRGRVNTEAFF	TGTGCCAGTAGGGGCAGGGTTAACACTGAAGCTTTCTTT
TRBJ1-4	.	.	TRBV29-1	15	CSVRDSLATNEKLFF	TGCAGCGTTCGGGACTCACTTGCAACTAATGAAAAACTGTTTTTT
TRBJ2-7	.	.	TRBV19	16	CASSHTPGTQSYEQYF	TGTGCCAGTAGTCACACACCGGGGACACAATCCTACGAGCAGTACTTC
TRBJ1-2	.	.	TRBV2	15	CASSKMIRAGYGYTF	TGTGCCAGCAGTAAAATGATCAGGGCTGGCTATGGCTACACCTTC
TRBJ1-6	.	.	TRBV6-5	15	CASSSGQWYNSPLHF	TGTGCCAGCAGTTCCGGACAGTGGTATAATTCACCCCTCCACTTT